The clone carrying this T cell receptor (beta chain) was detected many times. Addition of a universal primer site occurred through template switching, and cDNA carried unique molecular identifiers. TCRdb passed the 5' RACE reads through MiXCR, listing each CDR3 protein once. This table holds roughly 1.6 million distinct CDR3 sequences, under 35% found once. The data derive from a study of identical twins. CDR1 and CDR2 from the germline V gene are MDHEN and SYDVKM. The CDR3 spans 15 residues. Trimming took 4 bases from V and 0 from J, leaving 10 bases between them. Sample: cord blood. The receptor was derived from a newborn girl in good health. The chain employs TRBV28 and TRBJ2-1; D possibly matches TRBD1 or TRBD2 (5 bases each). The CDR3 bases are TGTGCCAGCAGTTGGGGGTTCAGCTCCTACAATGAGCAGTTCTTC. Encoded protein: CASSWGFSSYNEQFF.